This T cell receptor (beta chain) was captured in a study of identical twins. With 4 bases removed from V and 3 bases from J, the gap between germline ends came to 9 bases. From germline, CDR1 is DFQATT and CDR2 SNEGSKA (reference sequence). This CDR3 contains 13 residues. Study conclusions and caveats: Within beta out-of-frame sequences, the excess sharing observed between twins was weaker. Conclusions leaned on cross-sectional statistical analysis and did not track the same donors over time.

This clonotype was detected ten times or more. What it recognizes is unknown. MiXCR was run by TCRdb on the 5' RACE reads, yielding one entry per CDR3 protein. The profile covers around 670,000 distinct CDR3 sequences, with around 6% appearing a single time and roughly 1.6% taken by the ten largest. Input material: naive T cells sorted from blood. The source of this sequence is a young man in good health. The gene calls are TRBV20-1 and TRBJ2-2, with unresolved D. The CDR3 reads CSATALDTGELFF. In DNA form, the CDR3 reads TGCAGTGCTACCGCCCTCGACACCGGGGAGCTGTTTTTT.